These 19 T cell receptor beta chains originate from one sample sequenced in a study of T cell clusters in autoimmune cytopenias. One tube held mixed TRB-A and TRB-B primer pools for touch-down PCR. Reprocessing the multiplex PCR reads, TCRdb reports a single entry for every CDR3 protein and omits DNA. The sample holds several thousand distinct CDR3 sequences. TRB amplification used 250 ng of peripheral blood genomic DNA. This same sample was also part of a study on T cell repertoires in aging, cancer and after chemotherapy.

Input material: peripheral blood. Receptors were obtained from a human donor with chronic lymphocytic leukemia. The donor label of this sample is uncertain.

V is TRBV14 and J is TRBJ1-2. The CDR3 covers 15 residues. Germline values: CDR1 SGHDN, CDR2 FVKESK. The CDR3 loop reads CASSQDSSARAGYTF.

This clonotype is medium-sized by frequency. The rearrangement uses TRBV6-5 and TRBJ2-7; TCRdb outputs TRBD1, but without DNA this stays unchecked. Per germline, CDR1 MNHEY and CDR2 SVGAGI. The CDR3 sequence is 16 residues long. The CDR3 is CASSKPGWQAENEQYF.

This clonotype is called medium-sized (0.01 to 0.1%) based on its frequency. V is TRBV15 and J is TRBJ2-1; TCRdb selects TRBD2, and the lack of DNA leaves this call unchecked. The CDR3 extends over 16 amino acids. CDR1 is LNHNV, CDR2 YYDKDF, per germline (reference sequence). The CDR3 is CATSRGLAGPGNEQFF.

This chain links TRBV5-4 with TRBJ2-2; TCRdb reports TRBD2, a call that lacks DNA to check it against. The length of the CDR3 is 15 residues. Germline-derived CDR1 and CDR2 are SGHNT and YYREEE (reference sequence). CDR3: CASSVGLANTGELFF.

V is TRBV5-1 and J is TRBJ1-2. Germline CDR1 and CDR2: SGHRS and YFSETQ. There are 14 residues in the CDR3. CDR3 loop: CASSFGGLPQGYTF.

CDR3 region: CASSRSRGQGAETQYF. The V gene is TRBV10-1, the J gene TRBJ2-5; without DNA, the TCRdb call of TRBD1 cannot be checked. Germline CDR1 and CDR2: WNHNN and SYGVQD (reference sequence). The CDR3 runs 16 residues.

V and J are TRBV20-1 and TRBJ2-2; TCRdb lists TRBD2, though no DNA is available to test this call. CDR1 and CDR2 from the germline V gene are DFQATT and SNEGSKA (reference sequence). The CDR3 has 18 residues. CDR3 residues: CSARDVRLAGANTGELFF.

The V and J genes are TRBV5-5 and TRBJ1-2. The CDR3 is made up of 15 amino acids. Germline V lookup: CDR1 SGHKS, CDR2 YYEKEE (reference sequence). The CDR3 is CASSLGVGRNYGYTF.

This clonotype registers medium-sized by frequency. The chain couples TRBV29-1 to TRBJ1-2; the D gene TCRdb calls, TRBD1, cannot be checked with no DNA. This CDR3 is 15 amino acids long. Germline CDR1 and CDR2: SQVTM and ANQGSEA. The CDR3 sequence: CSVEGGWRGGYGYTF.

This clonotype shows up as medium-sized by frequency. The genes are TRBV6-2 or TRBV6-3 and TRBJ1-2. The germline V gene has CDR1 MNHEY and CDR2 SVGEGT. CDR3 size: 14 residues. This CDR3 reads CASSYSLGSYGYTF.

The rearrangement uses TRBV14 and TRBJ2-2. Germline V gene sequence: CDR1 SGHDN, CDR2 FVKESK. The CDR3 is made up of 15 amino acids. This CDR3 is CASSQTVGLTGELFF.

This chain links TRBV6-5 with TRBJ1-2. The CDR3 has 14 residues. Germline V gives CDR1 MNHEY, CDR2 SVGAGI. The chain's CDR3 is CASSYGAGPAGYTF.

By frequency, this clonotype is medium-sized. The CDR3 region is CASRGQGVDNQPQHF. V usage is TRBV6-5 and J usage is TRBJ1-5; the D gene TCRdb calls, TRBD1, cannot be checked with no DNA. The CDR3 totals 15 residues. CDR1 is MNHEY, CDR2 SVGAGI, per germline.

By frequency, this clonotype registers medium-sized. The chain recombines TRBV6-5 with TRBJ1-2; TCRdb gives TRBD1 as the D gene, but with no DNA this cannot be confirmed. CDR1 is MNHEY, CDR2 SVGAGI, per germline. This CDR3 spans 13 amino acids. The CDR3 loop is CASSYGDSYGYTF.

By frequency, this clonotype registers medium-sized. J is TRBJ1-3 and V is TRBV12-3 or TRBV12-4; lacking DNA, the TRBD1 call made by TCRdb goes unchecked. This CDR3 is 16 amino acids long. CDR3: CASSTGGQGSGNTIYF.

The chain combines TRBV27 with TRBJ2-5; TCRdb selects TRBD2, and the lack of DNA leaves this call unchecked. This CDR3 region has 14 residues. Germline CDR1 and CDR2: MNHEY and SMNVEV (reference sequence). The CDR3 region is CASSSSGGVGTQYF.

This sequence joins TRBV5-4 and TRBJ1-6. Germline V gene lookup returns CDR1 SGHNT and CDR2 YYREEE (reference sequence). This CDR3 has 15 amino acids. CDR3 in amino acids: CASSLEQIHNSPLHF.

This clonotype is deemed medium-sized (0.01 to 0.1%) by its frequency. The chain couples TRBV6-5 to TRBJ1-2. The V gene's germline CDR1 is MNHEY and CDR2 SVGAGI. CDR3 length: 13 amino acids. CDR3 loop: CASRRQSRYGYTF.

This chain links TRBV19 with TRBJ2-7; TCRdb names TRBD2, which stays unverified in the absence of DNA. From germline, CDR1 is LNHDA and CDR2 SQIVND (reference sequence). The CDR3 loop spans 15 amino acids. The CDR3 loop is CATKRKRQGSYEQYF.